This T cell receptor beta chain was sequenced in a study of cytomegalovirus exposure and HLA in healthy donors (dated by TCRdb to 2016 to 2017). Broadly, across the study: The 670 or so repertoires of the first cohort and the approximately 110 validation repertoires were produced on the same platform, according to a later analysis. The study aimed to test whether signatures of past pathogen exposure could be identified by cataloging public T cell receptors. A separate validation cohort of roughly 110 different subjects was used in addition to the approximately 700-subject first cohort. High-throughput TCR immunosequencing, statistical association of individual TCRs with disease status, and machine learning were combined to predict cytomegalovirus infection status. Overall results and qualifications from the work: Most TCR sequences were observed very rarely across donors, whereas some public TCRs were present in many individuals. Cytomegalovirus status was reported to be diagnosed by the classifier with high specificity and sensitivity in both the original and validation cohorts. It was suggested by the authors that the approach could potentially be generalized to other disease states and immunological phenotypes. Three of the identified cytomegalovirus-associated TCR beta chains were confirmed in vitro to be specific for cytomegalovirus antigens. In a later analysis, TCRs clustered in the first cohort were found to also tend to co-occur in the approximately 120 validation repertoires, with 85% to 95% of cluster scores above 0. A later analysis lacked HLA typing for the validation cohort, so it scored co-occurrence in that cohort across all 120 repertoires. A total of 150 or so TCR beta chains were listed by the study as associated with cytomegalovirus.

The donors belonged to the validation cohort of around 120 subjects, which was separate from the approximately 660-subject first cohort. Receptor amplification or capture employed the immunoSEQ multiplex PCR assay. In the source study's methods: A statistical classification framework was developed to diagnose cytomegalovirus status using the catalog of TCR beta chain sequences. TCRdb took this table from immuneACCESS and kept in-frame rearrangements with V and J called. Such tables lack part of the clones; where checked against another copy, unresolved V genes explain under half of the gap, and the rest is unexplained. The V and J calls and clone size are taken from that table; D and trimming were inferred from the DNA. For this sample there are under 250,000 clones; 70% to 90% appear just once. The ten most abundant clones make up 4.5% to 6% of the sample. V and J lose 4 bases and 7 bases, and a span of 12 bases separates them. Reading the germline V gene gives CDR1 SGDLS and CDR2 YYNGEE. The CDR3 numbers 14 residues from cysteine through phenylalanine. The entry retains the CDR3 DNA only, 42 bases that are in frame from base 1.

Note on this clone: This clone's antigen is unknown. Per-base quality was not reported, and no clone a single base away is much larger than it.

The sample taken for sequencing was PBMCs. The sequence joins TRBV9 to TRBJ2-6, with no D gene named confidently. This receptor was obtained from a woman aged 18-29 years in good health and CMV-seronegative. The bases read TGTGCCAGCAGCTCCCAGCTGGGAGCCAACGTCCTGACTTTC. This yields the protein CASSSQLGANVLTF.